The 15 T cell receptor beta chains reported below all come from one sample, sequenced in a study of T cell responses to AZD1222 COVID-19 vaccine. The table came from immunoSEQ multiplex PCR; TCRdb's copy has only in-frame clones and leaves some out. The repertoire has 85,000 to 110,000 clones, about 90% of them found once; the top ten carry about 4.8%. Sequenced here: peripheral blood, sampled on day 0 of AZD1222 vaccination. The receptors stem from an adult in good health.

The V call is TRBV5-6, the J call TRBJ1-3; possible D gene TRBD1, 5 bases. From germline, CDR1 is SGHDT and CDR2 YYEEEE. The germline V and J ends were trimmed by 2 bases and 3 bases, with 18 bases remaining between them. This CDR3 region has 17 residues. CDR3: CASSFAGELQYGNTIYF. The CDR3, as DNA: TGTGCCAGCAGCTTTGCGGGGGAGCTCCAATATGGAAACACCATATATTTT.

The chain employs TRBV3-1 (or the pseudogene TRBV3-2) and TRBJ1-6; D might be TRBD1 (5 bases). This CDR3 is 15 amino acids long. The germline gives CDR1 LGHDT, CDR2 YNNKEL (reference sequence). V lost 1 base, J lost 6 bases, and 10 bases lay in between. The CDR3: CASSQGSGSNSPLHF. DNA of the CDR3: TGTGCCAGCAGCCAAGGTTCAGGGTCTAATTCACCCCTCCACTTT.

This clone has a handful of counts. The chain carries TRBV4-2 and TRBJ2-7; D is possibly TRBD1 or TRBD2 (7 bases each). The CDR3 has 15 residues. With 0 bases removed from V and 4 bases from J, the gap between germline ends came to 13 bases. Germline V gene lookup returns CDR1 LGHNA and CDR2 YNFKEQ. The DNA of the CDR3 is TGTGCCAGCAGCCAAGATAGGCAGGGGGGGTACGAGCAGTACTTC. Its translation is CASSQDRQGGYEQYF.

As DNA, the CDR3 is TGTGCCTGGAGTACCTACAATGAGCAGTTCTTC. It yields the protein CAWSTYNEQFF. The chain joins TRBV30 to TRBJ2-1; no clear D. CDR1 is GTSNPN, CDR2 SVGIG, per germline (reference sequence). CDR3 length equals 11 residues. V was shortened by 2 bases and J by 2 bases, with 1 base between the two germline ends.

The rearrangement uses TRBV11-1 and TRBJ2-7, with D possibly TRBD1 on 5 matching bases. Trimming pared 6 bases from V and 1 base from J, leaving 13 bases between. This CDR3 comprises 14 residues. Per the germline V gene, CDR1 is SGHAT and CDR2 is FQDESV (reference sequence). CDR3 DNA sequence: TGTGCCAGCAGTATTCTCCAGGGTTCCTACGAGCAGTACTTC. Its protein is CASSILQGSYEQYF.

This clone showed up just a few times. J is TRBJ1-6 and V is TRBV28; tentative D call: TRBD1 (6 bases). The V end was cut by 5 bases, the J end by 9 bases, with 14 bases between. The CDR3 extends over 14 amino acids. The V gene's germline CDR1 is MDHEN and CDR2 SYDVKM. The DNA for the CDR3 is TGTGCCAGCAGTCCGAGGGGGGGGGTTTCACCCCTCCACTTT. This gives the protein CASSPRGGVSPLHF.

The chain employs TRBV2 and TRBJ1-1, with D possibly matching TRBD1 (5 bases). The V gene's germline CDR1 is SNHLY and CDR2 FYNNEI. The germline V and J ends were trimmed by 8 bases and 8 bases, with 15 bases remaining between them. CDR3 length equals 12 residues. The CDR3 DNA reads TGTGCCAGCGACACAGTCGGGACCGAAGCTTTCTTT. This codes for CASDTVGTEAFF. The full variable domain, rest sourced from reference TRBV2 and TRBJ1-1, is EPEVTQTPSHQVTQMGQEVILRCVPISNHLYFYWYRQILGQKVEFLVSFYNNEISEKSEIFDDQFSVERPDGSNFTLKIRSTKLEDSAMYFCASDTVGTEAFFGQGTRLTVV.

The chain joins TRBV5-8 to TRBJ1-2; tentative D call: TRBD1 (5 bases). The germline gives CDR1 SGHTS, CDR2 YDEGEE. V was trimmed by 1 base and J by 4 bases, leaving 14 bases between them. CDR3 length equals 15 residues. Here the CDR3 reads CASSLQGRLSYGYTF. The CDR3 DNA reads TGTGCCAGCAGCTTGCAGGGAAGACTGAGCTATGGCTACACCTTC.

The V and J genes are TRBV18 and TRBJ1-1; tentatively, D is TRBD1 (5 bases). The CDR3 length is 18 residues. The germline CDR1 and CDR2 sequences are KGHSH and LQKENI. Trimming stripped 3 bases from V and 0 bases from J, with 20 bases between. The CDR3 region has the DNA TGTGCCAGCTCACCCTGGGACGCCGGGAAGAACCTGAACACTGAAGCTTTCTTT. Protein: CASSPWDAGKNLNTEAFF.

The chain links TRBV4-1 to TRBJ2-1; 8 bases line up with TRBD2. The CDR3 covers 15 residues. CDR1 and CDR2 (germline): MGHRA, YSYEKL. V lost 6 bases and J lost 9; bases outside the gene matches: 13. The CDR3 spells CASSFGLAGGGEQFF. As DNA, the CDR3 is TGCGCCAGCAGTTTTGGTCTGGCGGGGGGAGGTGAGCAGTTCTTC.

The chain employs TRBV5-1 and TRBJ1-1; D is undetermined. V shed 0 bases and J shed 3 bases, with 9 bases lying between them. The CDR3 spans 14 residues. Per the germline V gene, CDR1 is SGHRS and CDR2 is YFSETQ. The CDR3 loop reads CASSLERADTEAFF. The CDR3 DNA sequence: TGCGCCAGCAGCTTGGAAAGGGCGGACACTGAAGCTTTCTTT.

The chain carries TRBV6-6 and TRBJ1-1, with D possibly being TRBD1 (5 bases). This CDR3 contains 14 residues. Per germline, CDR1 MNHNY and CDR2 SVGAGI (reference sequence). The ends were cut back, 2 bases at V and 0 bases at J, with 7 bases in the middle. CDR3 amino acids: CASSYGTLNTEAFF. DNA for the CDR3: TGTGCCAGCAGTTACGGGACCCTGAACACTGAAGCTTTCTTT.

The chain is built from TRBV4-1 and TRBJ2-1, with D perhaps matching TRBD2 (6 bases). Trimming pared 3 bases from V and 4 bases from J, leaving 16 bases between. Germline lookup yields CDR1 MGHRA and CDR2 YSYEKL. This CDR3 has 16 residues. The DNA for the CDR3 is TGCGCCAGCAGCCAGTATCCGAGGGGAGGATACAATGAGCAGTTCTTC. Amino acids: CASSQYPRGGYNEQFF.

The chain joins TRBV7-2 to TRBJ2-2; 10 bases are shared with TRBD2. Germline trimming cut 1 base from V and 3 bases from J; bases unmatched to any gene: 2. CDR1 SGHTA and CDR2 FQGNSA come from the germline V gene. This CDR3 comprises 16 residues. The CDR3 protein is CASSLGAGGHTGELFF. In nucleotides, the CDR3 is TGTGCCAGCAGCTTAGGAGCGGGGGGGCACACCGGGGAGCTGTTTTTT.

The chain recombines TRBV20-1 with TRBJ1-4, with D maybe TRBD1 (5 bases). Germline CDR1 is DFQATT and CDR2 is SNEGSKA (reference sequence). With 3 bases removed from V and 4 bases from J, the gap between germline ends came to 15 bases. CDR3 length equals 15 residues. The CDR3 bases are TGCAGTGCTAGTACCGGGGGATGGGGTAATGAAAAACTGTTTTTT. Encoded protein: CSASTGGWGNEKLFF.